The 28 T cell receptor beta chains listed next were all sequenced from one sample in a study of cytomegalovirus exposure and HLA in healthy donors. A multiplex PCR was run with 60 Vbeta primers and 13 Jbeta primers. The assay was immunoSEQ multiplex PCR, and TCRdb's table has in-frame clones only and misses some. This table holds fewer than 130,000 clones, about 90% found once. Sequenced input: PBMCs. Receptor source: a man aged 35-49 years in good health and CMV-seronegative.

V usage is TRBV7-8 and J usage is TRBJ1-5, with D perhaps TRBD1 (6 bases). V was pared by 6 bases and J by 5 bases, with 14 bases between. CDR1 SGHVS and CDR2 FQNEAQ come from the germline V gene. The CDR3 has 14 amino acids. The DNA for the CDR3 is TGTGCCAGCAGGGATCAGGGGACGGATCAGCCCCAGCATTTT. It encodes CASRDQGTDQPQHF.

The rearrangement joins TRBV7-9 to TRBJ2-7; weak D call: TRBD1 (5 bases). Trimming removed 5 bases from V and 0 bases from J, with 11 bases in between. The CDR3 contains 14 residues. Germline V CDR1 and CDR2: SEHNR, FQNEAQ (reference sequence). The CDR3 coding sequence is TGTGCCAGCAGCCACAGGTATAGCTCCTACGAGCAGTACTTC. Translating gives CASSHRYSSYEQYF.

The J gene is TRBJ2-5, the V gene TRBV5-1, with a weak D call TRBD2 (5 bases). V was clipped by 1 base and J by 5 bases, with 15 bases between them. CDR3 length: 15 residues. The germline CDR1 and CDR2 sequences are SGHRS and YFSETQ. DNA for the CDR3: TGCGCCAGCAGCTTGAATGGACTCACACACGAGACCCAGTACTTC. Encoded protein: CASSLNGLTHETQYF.

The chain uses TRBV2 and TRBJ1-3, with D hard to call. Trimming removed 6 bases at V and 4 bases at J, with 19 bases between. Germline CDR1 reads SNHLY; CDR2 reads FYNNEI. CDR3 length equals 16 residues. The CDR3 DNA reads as TGTGCCAGCAGCGAAACAGTGCTCTCTGGAGGAAACACCATATATTTT. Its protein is CASSETVLSGGNTIYF.

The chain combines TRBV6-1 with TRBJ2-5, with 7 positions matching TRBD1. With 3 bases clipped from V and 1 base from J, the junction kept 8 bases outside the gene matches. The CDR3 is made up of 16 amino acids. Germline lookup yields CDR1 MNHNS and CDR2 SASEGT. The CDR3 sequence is CASSERVRGPQETQYF. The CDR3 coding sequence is TGTGCCAGCAGTGAGCGGGTTAGGGGGCCCCAAGAGACCCAGTACTTC.

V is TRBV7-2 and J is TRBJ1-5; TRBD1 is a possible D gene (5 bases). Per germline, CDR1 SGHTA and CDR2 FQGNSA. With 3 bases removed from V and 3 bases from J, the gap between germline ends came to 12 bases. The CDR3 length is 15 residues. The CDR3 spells CASSLNQGLNQPQHF. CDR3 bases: TGTGCCAGCAGCTTGAATCAGGGCCTCAATCAGCCCCAGCATTTT.

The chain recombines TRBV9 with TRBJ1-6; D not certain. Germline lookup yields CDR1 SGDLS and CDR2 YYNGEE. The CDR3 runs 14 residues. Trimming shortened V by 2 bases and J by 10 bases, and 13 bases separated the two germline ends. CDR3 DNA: TGTGCCAGCAGCGTCCTCCTAGAAGGCTCACCCCTCCACTTT. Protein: CASSVLLEGSPLHF.

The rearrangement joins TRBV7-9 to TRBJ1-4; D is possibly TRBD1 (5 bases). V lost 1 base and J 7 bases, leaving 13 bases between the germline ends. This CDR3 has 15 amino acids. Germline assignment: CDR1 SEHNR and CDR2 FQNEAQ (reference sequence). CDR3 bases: TGTGCCAGCAGCTTAGGCGGGGCGAGATCTGAAAAACTGTTTTTT. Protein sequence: CASSLGGARSEKLFF.

CDR3 bases: TGTGCCAGCAGGTCGGGACACCCGAACACCGGGGAGCTGTTTTTT. Protein product: CASRSGHPNTGELFF. J is TRBJ2-2 and V is TRBV7-9; perhaps TRBD1 as D (6 bases). V lost 6 bases and J lost 0, with 11 bases in between. The CDR3 totals 15 residues. Germline lookup yields CDR1 SEHNR and CDR2 FQNEAQ (reference sequence).

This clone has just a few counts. CDR3 in DNA: TGTGCCAGCAGCTCCACAGGGTACGAGCAGTACTTC. As protein: CASSSTGYEQYF. The chain combines TRBV2 with TRBJ2-7, with D possibly matching TRBD1 (6 bases). Per the germline V gene, CDR1 is SNHLY and CDR2 is FYNNEI. Deletions cut 6 bases from V and 4 bases from J, with 10 bases between. CDR3 length: 12 amino acids.

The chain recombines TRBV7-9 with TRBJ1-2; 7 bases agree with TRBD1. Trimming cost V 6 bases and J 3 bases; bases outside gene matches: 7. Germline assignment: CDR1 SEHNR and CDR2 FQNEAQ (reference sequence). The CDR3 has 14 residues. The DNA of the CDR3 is TGTGCCAGCAGTCCAGGGGGAGCCCACTATGGCTACACCTTC. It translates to CASSPGGAHYGYTF.

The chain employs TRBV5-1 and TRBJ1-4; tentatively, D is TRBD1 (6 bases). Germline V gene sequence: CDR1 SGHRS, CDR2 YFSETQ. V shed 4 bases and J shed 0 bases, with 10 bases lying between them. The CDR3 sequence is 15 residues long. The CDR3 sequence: CASSPGTTTNEKLFF. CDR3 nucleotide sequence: TGCGCCAGCAGCCCTGGGACAACAACTAATGAAAAACTGTTTTTT.

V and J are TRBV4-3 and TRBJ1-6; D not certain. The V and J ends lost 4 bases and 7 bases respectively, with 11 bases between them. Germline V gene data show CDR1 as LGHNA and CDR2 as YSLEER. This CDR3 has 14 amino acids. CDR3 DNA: TGCGCCAGCAGCCGGAGCGGCGGGAATTCACCCCTCCACTTT. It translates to CASSRSGGNSPLHF.

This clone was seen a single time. CDR3 in amino acids: CATRALNGYTF. The CDR3 DNA sequence: TGTGCCACCAGAGCCCTTAATGGCTACACCTTC. The chain links TRBV15 to TRBJ1-2; D gene unclear. The V and J ends lost 6 bases and 6 bases respectively, with 8 bases between them. The germline V gene has CDR1 LNHNV and CDR2 YYDKDF (reference sequence). The CDR3 is 11 amino acids.

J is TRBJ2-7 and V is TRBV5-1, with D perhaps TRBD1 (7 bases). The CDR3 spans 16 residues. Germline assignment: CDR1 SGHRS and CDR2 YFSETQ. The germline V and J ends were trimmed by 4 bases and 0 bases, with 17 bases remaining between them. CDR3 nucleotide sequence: TGCGCCAGCAGCCTCATAACAGGGGACTTCTCCTACGAGCAGTACTTC. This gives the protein CASSLITGDFSYEQYF.

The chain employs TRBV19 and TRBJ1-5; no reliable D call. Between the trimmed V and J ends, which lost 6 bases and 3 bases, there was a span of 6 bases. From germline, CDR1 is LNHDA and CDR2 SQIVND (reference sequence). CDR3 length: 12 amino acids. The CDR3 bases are TGTGCCAGTAGCGACAACAATCAGCCCCAGCATTTT. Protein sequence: CASSDNNQPQHF.

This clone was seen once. DNA for the CDR3: TGCGCCAGCAGCTTGGATGGGTCTACAGGGGGAGGTCACTATGGCTACACCTTC. This codes for CASSLDGSTGGGHYGYTF. The V call is TRBV5-1, the J call TRBJ1-2, with 8 bases that match TRBD1. CDR1 is SGHRS and CDR2 is YFSETQ in the germline V gene. V gave up 0 bases and J gave up 3 bases; unmatched junction bases: 13. CDR3 length: 18 residues.

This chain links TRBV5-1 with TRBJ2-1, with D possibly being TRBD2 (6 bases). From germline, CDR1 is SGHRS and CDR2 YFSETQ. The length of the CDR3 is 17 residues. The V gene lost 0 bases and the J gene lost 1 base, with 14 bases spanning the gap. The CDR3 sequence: CASSLALGAGSYNEQFF. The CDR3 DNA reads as TGCGCCAGCAGCTTGGCTCTTGGAGCGGGTTCCTACAATGAGCAGTTCTTC.

The CDR3 DNA reads TGCGCCAGCAGCTCGACAGGGTTTGGGGAAAAACTGTTTTTT. Amino acid sequence: CASSSTGFGEKLFF. This chain connects TRBV5-1 to TRBJ1-4; 7 nucleotides line up with TRBD1. The V segment lost 3 bases and the J segment 8 bases; nucleotides outside the gene matches: 7. The CDR3 consists of 14 residues. CDR1 SGHRS and CDR2 YFSETQ come from the germline V gene.

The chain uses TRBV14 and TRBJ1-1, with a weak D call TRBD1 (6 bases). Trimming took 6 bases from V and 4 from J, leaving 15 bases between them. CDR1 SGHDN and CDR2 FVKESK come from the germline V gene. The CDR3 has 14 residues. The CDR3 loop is CASRVTGTVTEAFF. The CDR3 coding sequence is TGTGCCAGCAGAGTAACAGGGACGGTCACTGAAGCTTTCTTT.

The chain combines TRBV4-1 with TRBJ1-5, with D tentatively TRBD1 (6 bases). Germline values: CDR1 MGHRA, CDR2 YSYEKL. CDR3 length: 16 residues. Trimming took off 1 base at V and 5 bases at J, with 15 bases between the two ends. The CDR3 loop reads CASSQAGGARDQPQHF. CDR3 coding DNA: TGCGCCAGCAGCCAAGCCGGGGGGGCGCGGGATCAGCCCCAGCATTTT.

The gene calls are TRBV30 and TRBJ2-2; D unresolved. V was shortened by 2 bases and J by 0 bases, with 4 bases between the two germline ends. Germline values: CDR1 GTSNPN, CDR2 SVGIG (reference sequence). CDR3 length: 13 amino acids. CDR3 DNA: TGTGCCTGGAGTATAGCGAACACCGGGGAGCTGTTTTTT. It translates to CAWSIANTGELFF.

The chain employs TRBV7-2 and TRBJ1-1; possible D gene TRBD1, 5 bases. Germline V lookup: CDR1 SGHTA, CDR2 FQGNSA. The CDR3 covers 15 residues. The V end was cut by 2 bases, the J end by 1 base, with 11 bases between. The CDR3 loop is CASSLQGSTNTEAFF. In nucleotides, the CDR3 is TGTGCCAGCAGCTTACAGGGCTCTACGAACACTGAAGCTTTCTTT.

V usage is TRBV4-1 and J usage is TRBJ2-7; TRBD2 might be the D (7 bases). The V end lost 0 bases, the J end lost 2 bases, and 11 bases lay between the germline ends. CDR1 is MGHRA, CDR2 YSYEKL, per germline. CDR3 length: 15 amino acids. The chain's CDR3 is CASSQDAGATYEQYF. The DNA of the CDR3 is TGCGCCAGCAGCCAAGATGCGGGGGCCACCTACGAGCAGTACTTC.

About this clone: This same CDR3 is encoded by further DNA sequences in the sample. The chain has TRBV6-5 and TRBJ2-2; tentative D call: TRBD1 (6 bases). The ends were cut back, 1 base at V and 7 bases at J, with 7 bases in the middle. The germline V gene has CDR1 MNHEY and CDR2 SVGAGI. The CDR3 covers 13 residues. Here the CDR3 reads CASSYWGRGELFF. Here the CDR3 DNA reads TGTGCCAGCAGTTACTGGGGGCGCGGGGAGCTGTTTTTT.

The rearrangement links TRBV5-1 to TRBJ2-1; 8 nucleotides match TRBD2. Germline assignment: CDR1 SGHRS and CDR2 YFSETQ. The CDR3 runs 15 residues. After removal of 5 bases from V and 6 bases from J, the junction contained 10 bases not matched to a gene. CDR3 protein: CASRLGGGRGNEQFF. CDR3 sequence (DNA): TGCGCCAGCAGGCTAGGCGGGGGGAGGGGCAATGAGCAGTTCTTC.

CDR3 sequence reads: CAWRTSGANEQFF. CDR3 nucleotide sequence: TGTGCCTGGAGGACTAGCGGGGCCAATGAGCAGTTCTTC. The rearrangement uses TRBV30 and TRBJ2-1; 11 positions match TRBD2. This CDR3 has 13 residues. Per the germline V gene, CDR1 is GTSNPN and CDR2 is SVGIG (reference sequence). V lost 3 bases to trimming and J lost 6 bases; unmatched junction nucleotides: 1.

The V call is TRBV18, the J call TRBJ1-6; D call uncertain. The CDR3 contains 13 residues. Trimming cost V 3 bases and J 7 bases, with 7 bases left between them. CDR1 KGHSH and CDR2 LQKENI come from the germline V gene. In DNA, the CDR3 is TGTGCCAGCTCACCGGCGGTAAATTCACCCCTCCACTTT. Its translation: CASSPAVNSPLHF. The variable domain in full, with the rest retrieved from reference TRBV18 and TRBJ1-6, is NAGVMQNPRHLVRRRGQEARLRCSPMKGHSHVYWYRQLPEEGLKFMVYLQKENIIDESGMPKERFSAEFPKEGPSILRIQQVVRGDSAAYFCASSPAVNSPLHFGNGTRLTVT.